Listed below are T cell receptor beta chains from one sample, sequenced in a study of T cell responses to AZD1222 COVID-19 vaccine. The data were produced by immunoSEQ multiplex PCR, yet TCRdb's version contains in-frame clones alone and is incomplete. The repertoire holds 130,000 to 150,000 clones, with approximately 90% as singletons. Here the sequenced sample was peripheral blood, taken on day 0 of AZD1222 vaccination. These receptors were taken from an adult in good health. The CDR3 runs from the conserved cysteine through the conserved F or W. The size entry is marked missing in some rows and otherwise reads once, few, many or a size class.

CASSSRTGVATDTQYF	TRBV11-3	TRBJ2-3	-
CASSPRGSYGYTF	TRBV3-1/TRBV3-2	TRBJ1-2	-
CASSSTGAFF	TRBV9	TRBJ1-1	-
CASSYPRAGVSTNEKLFF	TRBV6-2/TRBV6-3	TRBJ1-4	-
CASSYSPSGSLEQYF	TRBV6-5	TRBJ2-7	-
CASSRSGTVVNYGYTF	TRBV18	TRBJ1-2	few
CSARGKTAVYF	TRBV20-1	TRBJ2-5	-
CATSDSRVPLNEQFF	TRBV24-1	TRBJ2-1	-
CASNLKGQGTSPLHF	TRBV7-8	TRBJ1-6	few
CASTPTGSNYGYTF	TRBV19	TRBJ1-2	-
CASSQGVYGYTF	TRBV6-5	TRBJ1-2	-
CASSSLAGLGDTQYF	TRBV7-3	TRBJ2-3	-
CASRARGSNYGYTF	TRBV6-5	TRBJ1-2	-
CASSLEGSAPGYTF	TRBV7-9	TRBJ1-2	-
CASSPGTSGSYEQYF	TRBV9	TRBJ2-7	-
CASSHPGQSTDTQYF	TRBV6-4	TRBJ2-3	once
CASSLSSGTVPYEQYF	TRBV27	TRBJ2-7	-
CASSAQETQYF	TRBV2	TRBJ2-5	-
CASSHGTNQPQHF	TRBV5-5	TRBJ1-5	-
CASRLSWRGAFSYNEQFF	TRBV7-8	TRBJ2-1	-
CASSLSGLRSNNSPLHF	TRBV18	TRBJ1-6	-
CASSPRLAGGKNTGELFF	TRBV18	TRBJ2-2	-
CASSSLGQPSYEQYF	TRBV7-8	TRBJ2-7	-
CASSKTPGQGYGYTF	TRBV9	TRBJ1-2	-
CASSRLAGGPSSYNEQFF	TRBV28	TRBJ2-1	-
CASSYTSGGRETQYF	TRBV6-5	TRBJ2-5	-
CATSRVGQGDQPQHF	TRBV15	TRBJ1-5	-
CASSYWGQGSSYNEQFF	TRBV7-2	TRBJ2-1	-
CATSARGGDGYTF	TRBV15	TRBJ1-2	-
CASSLAPVAGGSEEQYF	TRBV27	TRBJ2-7	-
CASSYVPGANYGYTF	TRBV6-5	TRBJ1-2	-
CASSPQGKGTGELFF	TRBV7-7	TRBJ2-2	-
CASSQGGGYEQYF	TRBV3-1/TRBV3-2	TRBJ2-7	-
CASSQGEGRSSTDTQYF	TRBV4-1	TRBJ2-3	-
CASSLGAEAFF	TRBV11-1	TRBJ1-1	-
CASSQDWGLAGAYEQYF	TRBV4-1	TRBJ2-7	-
CASSIEGQGIQPQHF	TRBV19	TRBJ1-5	-
CASSSVAGGINEQFF	TRBV19	TRBJ2-1	once
CATSARGEQDTDTQYF	TRBV15	TRBJ2-3	-
CASSLAWGQGEAFF	TRBV5-6	TRBJ1-1	-
CASSTGGNQPQHF	TRBV19	TRBJ1-5	-
CASSQDGSKSGNTIYF	TRBV4-2	TRBJ1-3	-
CASSVGPNTDTQYF	TRBV2	TRBJ2-3	-
CASSGGGYGTDTQYF	TRBV9	TRBJ2-3	-
CASSLFNRKNEQYF	TRBV5-8	TRBJ2-7	-
CASSQTSGSSYNEQFF	TRBV4-1	TRBJ2-1	few